The source of this T cell receptor beta chain is a study of T cells in Graves' hyperthyroidism and ophthalmopathy. Findings of the study overall: Blood samples included most of the expanded thyroid clonotypes exceeding 0.001.

CDR1 SGHNT and CDR2 YYREEE come from the germline V gene (reference sequence). Trimming took 0 bases from V and 4 from J, leaving 11 bases between them. This CDR3 region has 15 residues. Note on this clonotype: Antigen specificity is unknown.

RNA transcripts provided the source from which TCR beta CDR3 regions were amplified. A set of HTBI primers served as the primers for a first-round RT-PCR of the TCR CDR3. TCRdb re-called the multiplex PCR reads through MiXCR, storing one row per CDR3 protein. The sample gives approximately 600,000 distinct CDR3 sequences, roughly 15% of which show up once; 3.5% to 4% is in the top ten. These patients, aged 18 to 65, had recently diagnosed hyperthyroidism lasting under 2 months. Diagnostic assessment was based on clinical symptoms, serum thyroxine and TRAb, thyroid ultrasound and orbital computed tomography. This sample holds PBMCs from about 9.3 ml fresh peripheral blood.

The specimen sequenced was blood. The clonotype originates from a woman aged 25-40 years with Graves' hyperthyroidism. This chain joins TRBV5-4 and TRBJ2-1, with D perhaps being TRBD1 or TRBD2 (5 bases each). DNA of the CDR3: TGTGCCAGCAGCTTGGTCGGGACGCCATACAATGAGCAGTTCTTC. It specifies CASSLVGTPYNEQFF.